Sequencing of this T cell receptor (beta chain) was carried out in a study of cytomegalovirus exposure and HLA in healthy donors. The study's findings and limits: A later analysis found common viral pathogens apparently linked to several of the most significant clusters. Reportedly, diagnosis of cytomegalovirus status by the classifier showed high specificity and sensitivity. Analyzed later, most CMV-associated TCR beta chains appeared HLA-restricted. HLA alleles showed associations with approximately 15,000 TCR beta sequences in a later analysis, at a 0.05 false discovery rate.

PCR amplification relied on 60 Vbeta primers (plus 13 Jbeta primers). The repertoire was sequenced with immunoSEQ multiplex PCR; TCRdb's copy has only in-frame clones and lacks some. The sample totals approximately 150,000 clones. On this clone: The antigen remains unidentified.

Trimming shortened V by 3 bases and J by 7 bases, and 22 bases separated the two germline ends. The CDR3 consists of 16 residues. Germline V gene sequence: CDR1 SGHRS, CDR2 YFSETQ. The sample taken for sequencing was PBMCs. The chain couples TRBV5-1 to TRBJ1-1; no definite D call. This TCR was sampled from a woman in her thirties or forties in good health and CMV-seronegative. CDR3 sequence reads: CASSSEGRNQASEAFF. The CDR3 coding sequence is TGCGCCAGCAGCTCGGAGGGCAGGAATCAAGCCAGTGAAGCTTTCTTT.